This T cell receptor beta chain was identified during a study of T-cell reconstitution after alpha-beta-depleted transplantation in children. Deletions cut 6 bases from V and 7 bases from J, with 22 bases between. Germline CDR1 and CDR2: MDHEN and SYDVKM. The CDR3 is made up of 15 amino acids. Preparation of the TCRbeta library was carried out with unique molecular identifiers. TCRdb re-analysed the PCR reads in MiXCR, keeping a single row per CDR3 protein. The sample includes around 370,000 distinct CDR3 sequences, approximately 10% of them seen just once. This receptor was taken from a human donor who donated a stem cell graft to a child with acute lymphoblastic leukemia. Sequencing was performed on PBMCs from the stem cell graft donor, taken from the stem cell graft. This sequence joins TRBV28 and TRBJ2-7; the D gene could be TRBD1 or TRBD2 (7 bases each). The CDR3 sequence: CASSPPPGRGGEQYF. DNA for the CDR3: TGTGCCAGCAGCCCCCCCCCGGGCAGGGGGGGAGAGCAGTACTTC.